This TCR beta chain was recorded in a study of cytomegalovirus exposure and HLA in healthy donors. Findings and caveats of the study: The authors confirmed in vitro that three CMV-associated chains were specific for CMV antigens. It was only CMV serostatus that was available as immune exposure information.

A multiplex PCR was run with 60 Vbeta primers and 13 Jbeta primers. Clones were sequenced by immunoSEQ multiplex PCR, and TCRdb holds only the in-frame ones, with some missing. This table holds some 180,000 clones, 70% to 80% found once. As concerns this clone: Its target is unknown.

CDR1 is ENHRY, CDR2 SYGVKD, per germline. J lost 5 bases, V lost 10 bases, and 18 bases had no gene match. This CDR3 has 18 residues. Donors showed nominal health when sampled, although they likely had unrecorded immune exposures. The sequencing sample was made of PBMCs. The genes are TRBV10-3 and TRBJ2-1, with TRBD2 matching 12 bases. This TCR came from a woman aged 60-75 years in good health and CMV-seropositive. In DNA form, the CDR3 reads TGTGCCAGCACCCGGAGCGCAGAGAGACTAGCGGGAGACAATGAGCAGTTCTTC. Protein product: CASTRSAERLAGDNEQFF.